Below, 20 T cell receptor beta chains from the same sample are listed, as sequenced in a study of OX40 agonist ivuxolimab in advanced cancers. Only in-frame clones appear in the TCRdb table, and some are missing; sequencing was by immunoSEQ multiplex PCR. The sample contains approximately 28,000 clones, less than 85% of which appear only once. Sequences were derived from CD4+ or CD8+ T cells sorted from blood, sampled in a trial of the OX40 agonist ivuxolimab. Source of these receptors: an adult with an advanced solid tumor such as melanoma, head and neck, liver or kidney cancer.

CDR3 region: CASSIGTGGLREQYF. Here the CDR3 DNA reads TGTGCCAGTAGTATAGGGACAGGGGGACTTCGCGAGCAGTACTTC. The chain links TRBV19 to TRBJ2-7; 10 bases fit TRBD1. The CDR3 spans 15 residues. Germline-derived CDR1 and CDR2 are LNHDA and SQIVND (reference sequence). V gave up 1 base and J gave up 6 bases; unmatched junction bases: 6.

The gene calls are TRBV21-1 and TRBJ1-5; the table assigns TRBD1, which was not confirmed against the DNA. TRBV21-1 corresponds to a pseudogene. CDR3 size: 19 residues. The CDR3 protein is CASSHPDRGDLYSNQPQHF. Written as DNA, the CDR3 is TGTGCCAGCAGCCATCCCGACAGGGGAGATCTCTATAGCAATCAGCCCCAGCATTTT.

By sample fraction, this clone is medium-sized. Other DNA sequences in this sample translate to the same CDR3. The chain's CDR3 is CAWSVGLGEKLFF. In DNA, the CDR3 is TGTGCCTGGAGTGTCGGTTTGGGAGAAAAACTGTTTTTT. This chain joins TRBV30 and TRBJ1-4; D is unclear. Per the germline V gene, CDR1 is GTSNPN and CDR2 is SVGIG (reference sequence). This CDR3 is built from 13 residues. V was shortened by 0 bases and J by 8 bases, with 10 bases between the two germline ends.

This rearrangement joins TRBV12-5 to TRBJ2-5, with a possible D match to TRBD1 (6 bases). Looked up from germline, CDR1 is LGHNT and CDR2 is FRNRAP. The V end lost 6 bases, the J end lost 1 base, and 15 bases lay between the germline ends. This CDR3 spans 15 amino acids. The CDR3 DNA reads as TGTGCTAGTGGCCCCATTAGGACAGCCCAAGAGACCCAGTACTTC. Amino acids: CASGPIRTAQETQYF.

The chain joins TRBV13 to TRBJ2-3; a weak D match, TRBD2 (6 bases). V shed 7 bases and J shed 4 bases, with 15 bases lying between them. This CDR3 is 14 amino acids long. Germline assignment: CDR1 PRHDT and CDR2 FYEKMQ (reference sequence). The CDR3 here is CASILGEAPDTQYF. In nucleotides, the CDR3 is TGTGCCAGCATCCTCGGGGAGGCCCCAGATACGCAGTATTTT.

This chain uses TRBV27 with TRBJ2-5, with 7 bases lining up with TRBD2. This CDR3 region has 17 residues. V lost 2 bases and J lost 0; bases outside the gene matches: 9. CDR1 is MNHEY and CDR2 is SMNVEV in the germline V gene (reference sequence). The CDR3 reads CASSLKFWGRDQETQYF. CDR3 DNA sequence: TGTGCCAGCAGTTTAAAATTCTGGGGGAGGGACCAAGAGACCCAGTACTTC.

Only one count was recorded for this clone. The rearrangement uses TRBV7-9 and TRBJ1-1; D is unclear. The germline V gene encodes CDR1 SEHNR and CDR2 FQNEAQ (reference sequence). Trimming pared 1 base from V and 0 bases from J, leaving 9 bases between. The CDR3 extends over 15 amino acids. In DNA form, the CDR3 reads TGTGCCAGCAGCTTAGTCGTCGGGGTGAACACTGAAGCTTTCTTT. It codes for CASSLVVGVNTEAFF.

This sequence joins TRBV27 and TRBJ2-7; D not resolved. This CDR3 is 13 amino acids long. The germline V gene encodes CDR1 MNHEY and CDR2 SMNVEV (reference sequence). V lost 2 bases and J lost 2, with 7 bases in between. The CDR3 sequence: CASSLPGTYEQYF. For the CDR3, the DNA is TGTGCCAGCAGTTTACCAGGAACCTACGAGCAGTACTTC.

The chain joins TRBV5-4 to TRBJ2-7; 7 bases match TRBD1. Germline V gene sequence: CDR1 SGHNT, CDR2 YYREEE (reference sequence). This CDR3 spans 13 amino acids. J gave up 2 bases and V 4 bases, and 3 bases lay outside the gene matches. The CDR3 DNA is TGTGCCAGCAGCGAGGGACAGCCCTACGAGCAGTACTTC. This encodes CASSEGQPYEQYF.

The gene calls are TRBV5-1 and TRBJ1-2; the D is unclear. Trimming removed 7 bases at V and 8 bases at J, with 21 bases between. CDR1 is SGHRS and CDR2 is YFSETQ in the germline V gene. The CDR3 is 14 residues long. This chain's CDR3 is CASLSDGHGGGYTF. CDR3 sequence (DNA): TGCGCCAGCCTTTCGGACGGCCACGGCGGGGGCTACACCTTC.

J is TRBJ1-2 and V is TRBV6-6, with D hard to call. CDR1 is MNHNY and CDR2 is SVGAGI in the germline V gene (reference sequence). This CDR3 is 13 amino acids long. Trimming removed 5 bases from V and 3 bases from J, with 10 bases in between. CDR3 nucleotide sequence: TGTGCCAGCAGTCAACCCGGGGACTATGGCTACACCTTC. This gives the protein CASSQPGDYGYTF.

This rearrangement joins TRBV28 to TRBJ2-7, with unresolved D. Germline CDR1 reads MDHEN; CDR2 reads SYDVKM. CDR3 length equals 10 residues. Trimming cost V 9 bases and J 4 bases, with 7 bases left between them. The CDR3 loop reads CARRRYEQYF. Here the CDR3 DNA reads TGTGCCAGACGTCGTTACGAGCAGTACTTC.

The chain employs TRBV27 and TRBJ1-1; TRBD1 aligns across 8 bases. V was pared by 5 bases and J by 1 base, with 6 bases of the junction left unmatched. Looked up from germline, CDR1 is MNHEY and CDR2 is SMNVEV (reference sequence). CDR3 size: 15 residues. CDR3 sequence (DNA): TGTGCCAGCAGTCCCCGGGACAGGCAGAACACTGAAGCTTTCTTT. Its translation: CASSPRDRQNTEAFF.

A single count supports this clone. The chain employs TRBV9 and TRBJ2-3, with TRBD2 identical over 11 bases. CDR3 length equals 22 residues. The V gene's germline CDR1 is SGDLS and CDR2 YYNGEE. J was trimmed by 1 base and V by 4 bases; bases with no gene match: 23. CDR3 nucleotides: TGTGCCAGCAGCTCTCCAGTCCAGGGGGGAACTAGCGGGAGTCGGGGCACAGATACGCAGTATTTT. Translating gives CASSSPVQGGTSGSRGTDTQYF. The variable domain in full, with the rest retrieved from reference TRBV9 and TRBJ2-3, is DSGVTQTPKHLITATGQRVTLRCSPRSGDLSVYWYQQSLDQGLQFLIQYYNGEERAKGNILERFSAQQFPDLHSELNLSSLELGDSALYFCASSSPVQGGTSGSRGTDTQYFGPGTRLTVL.

The chain recombines TRBV19 with TRBJ2-1; D assignment may be TRBD1 or TRBD2 (5 bases each). The V gene's germline CDR1 is LNHDA and CDR2 SQIVND (reference sequence). CDR3 size: 14 residues. V was cut by 7 bases and J by 0 bases, with 10 bases left in between. CDR3 coding DNA: TGTGCCAGTAAGGGGACCCTCTCCTACAATGAGCAGTTCTTC. It specifies CASKGTLSYNEQFF.

This clone was recorded a few times. The V and J genes are TRBV4-3 and TRBJ1-1; TRBD1 agrees at 9 bases. The V gene's germline CDR1 is LGHNA and CDR2 YSLEER. CDR3 length: 13 amino acids. The ends lost 4 bases at V and 6 bases at J; junction bases unmatched: 3. CDR3 protein: CASSPGQGSEAFF. CDR3 coding DNA: TGCGCCAGCAGCCCGGGACAGGGCTCTGAAGCTTTCTTT.

The V gene is TRBV10-3, the J gene TRBJ1-1; TRBD1 matches 9 bases. The V gene end was trimmed by 3 bases and the J gene end by 5 bases; junction bases not matched to a gene: 10. CDR1 is ENHRY and CDR2 is SYGVKD in the germline V gene. The CDR3 sequence is 16 residues long. The CDR3 region has the DNA TGTGCCATCAGTGAACGACAGGGGGACATTTGGACTGAAGCTTTCTTT. Translation: CAISERQGDIWTEAFF.

The chain carries TRBV7-9 and TRBJ2-7; TRBD2 aligns across 9 bases. J was trimmed by 3 bases and V by 5 bases; bases with no gene match: 5. CDR1 is SEHNR and CDR2 is FQNEAQ in the germline V gene (reference sequence). The CDR3 contains 14 residues. The CDR3 is CASSLTSGNYEQYF. The DNA of the CDR3 is TGTGCCAGCAGCCTGACTAGCGGAAACTACGAGCAGTACTTC.

This clone was recorded only once. This chain connects TRBV7-9 to TRBJ1-5; TRBD1 matches 8 bases. Germline V gene lookup returns CDR1 SEHNR and CDR2 FQNEAQ (reference sequence). V lost 6 bases, J lost 4 bases, and 8 bases stayed unmatched. CDR3 length equals 15 residues. CDR3: CASSSDREKNQPQHF. CDR3 DNA sequence: TGTGCCAGCAGTTCGGACAGGGAGAAGAATCAGCCCCAGCATTTT.

This clone was detected once. The CDR3 here is CASSLAYEQYF. In nucleotides, the CDR3 is TGTGCCAGCAGCTTAGCGTACGAGCAGTACTTC. The V call is TRBV11-2, the J call TRBJ2-7, with unresolved D. Trimming left V 1 base short and J 4 bases short, with 2 bases between. Germline V gene data show CDR1 as SGHAT and CDR2 as FQNNGV. This CDR3 has 11 amino acids.